This T cell receptor (beta chain) was captured in a study of T cell responses to AZD1222 COVID-19 vaccine. Overall study results and limits: Reportedly, nearly half of unique spike TCRs recognized epitopes outside B.1.351/B.1.1.7 mutations.

Concerning this clone: Its target is unknown.

The repertoire was sequenced with immunoSEQ multiplex PCR; TCRdb's copy has only in-frame clones and lacks some. The data contain some 120,000 clones, about 80% of them singletons. The sample consisted of peripheral blood, taken on day 0 of AZD1222 vaccination. The sequence derives from an adult in good health.

CDR3 loop: CASSRGGANTEAFF. CDR3 sequence (DNA): TGTGCCAGCAGCCGGGGTGGGGCGAACACTGAAGCTTTCTTT. The gene calls are TRBV27 and TRBJ1-1, with D perhaps TRBD1 (5 bases). The germline CDR1 and CDR2 sequences are MNHEY and SMNVEV (reference sequence). CDR3 size: 14 residues. The ends were cut back, 6 bases at V and 1 base at J, with 12 bases in the middle.